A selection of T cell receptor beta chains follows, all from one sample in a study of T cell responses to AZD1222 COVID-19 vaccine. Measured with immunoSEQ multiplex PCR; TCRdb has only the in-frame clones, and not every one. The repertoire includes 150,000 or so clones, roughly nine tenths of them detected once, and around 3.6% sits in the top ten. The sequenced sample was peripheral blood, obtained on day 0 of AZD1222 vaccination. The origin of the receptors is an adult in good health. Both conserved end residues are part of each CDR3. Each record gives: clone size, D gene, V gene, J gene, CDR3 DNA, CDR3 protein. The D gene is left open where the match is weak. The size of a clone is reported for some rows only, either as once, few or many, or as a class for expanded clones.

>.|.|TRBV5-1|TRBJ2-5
TGCGCCAGCTCCGACCGTTTGGGAGAGACCCAGTACTTC
CASSDRLGETQYF
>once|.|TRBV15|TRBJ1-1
TGTGCCACCAGCAGAGATCGTATGGAGGGGAACACTGAAGCTTTCTTT
CATSRDRMEGNTEAFF
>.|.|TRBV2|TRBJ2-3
TGTGCCAGCAGTAAAAACAGGGCACCGTCGGGCACAGATACGCAGTATTTT
CASSKNRAPSGTDTQYF
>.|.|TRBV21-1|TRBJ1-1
TGTGCCAGCAGCCTAACGGGAGGGTTCACTGAAGCTTTCTTT
CASSLTGGFTEAFF
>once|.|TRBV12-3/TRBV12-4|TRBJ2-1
TGTGCCAGCAAAGGGTTGGGCAATGAGCAGTTCTTC
CASKGLGNEQFF
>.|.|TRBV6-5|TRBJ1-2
TGTGCCAGCAGCCCCAGGGTAGGCCACTATGGCTACACCTTC
CASSPRVGHYGYTF
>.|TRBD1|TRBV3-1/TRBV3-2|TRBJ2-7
TGTGCCAGCAGTCAGGGACAGTCCAACGAGCAGTACTTC
CASSQGQSNEQYF
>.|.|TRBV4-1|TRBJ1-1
TGCGCCAGCAGCCAACTGACAGAAGCTTTCTTT
CASSQLTEAFF
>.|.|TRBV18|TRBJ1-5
TGTGCCAGCTCACCTGACATGAGGCCTTGGGGCAATCAGCCCCAGCATTTT
CASSPDMRPWGNQPQHF
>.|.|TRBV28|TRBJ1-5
TGTGCCAGCAGTTTAGGGGGGGTCAATCAGCCCCAGCATTTT
CASSLGGVNQPQHF
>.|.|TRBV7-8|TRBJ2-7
TGTGCCAGCAGCTCGACCGGGGACAACAACCTCGAGCAGTACTTC
CASSSTGDNNLEQYF
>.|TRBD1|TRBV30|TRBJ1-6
TGTGCCTGGAGTGTCGGGACAGGGATTCCCCCCCTCCACTTT
CAWSVGTGIPPLHF
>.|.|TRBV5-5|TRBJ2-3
TGTGCCAGCAGCTTGGTACCAGGTAGCACAGATACGCAGTATTTT
CASSLVPGSTDTQYF
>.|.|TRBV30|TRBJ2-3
TGTGCCTGGAATCTAGAACGCACAGATACGCAGTATTTT
CAWNLERTDTQYF
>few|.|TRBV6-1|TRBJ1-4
TGTGCCAGCAGTGAAGTGGGCGGTACTAATGAAAAACTGTTTTTT
CASSEVGGTNEKLFF
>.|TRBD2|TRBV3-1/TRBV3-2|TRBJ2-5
TGTGCCAGCAGCCGGGCGGGGGGGACTACAGAGACCCAGTACTTC
CASSRAGGTTETQYF
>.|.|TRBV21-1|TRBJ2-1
TGTGCCAGCAGCCCTGGAGGGAAAGGCTACAATGAGCAGTTCTTC
CASSPGGKGYNEQFF
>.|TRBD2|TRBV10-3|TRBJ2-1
TGTGCCATCAGTCGTCAACTAGCGGGCGGCTACAATGAGCAGTTCTTC
CAISRQLAGGYNEQFF
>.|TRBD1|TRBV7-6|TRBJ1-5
TGTGCCAGCAGCTTAGGGGCAGGGGGGCGAGCGGGACAGCCCCAGCATTTT
CASSLGAGGRAGQPQHF
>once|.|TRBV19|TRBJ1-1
TGTGCCAGTAAGACGGTTGACATGAACACTGAAGCTTTCTTT
CASKTVDMNTEAFF
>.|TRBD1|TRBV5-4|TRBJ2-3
TGTGCCATTCAGAGGGGGCCATACACAGATACGCAGTATTTT
CAIQRGPYTDTQYF
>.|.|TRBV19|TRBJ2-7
TGTGCCAGTAGTAGCGGGGCTGGGTACGAGCAGTACTTC
CASSSGAGYEQYF
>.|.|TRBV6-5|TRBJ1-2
TGTGCCAGCAGTTACGATGGGGGGGGTAACTATGGCTACACCTTC
CASSYDGGGNYGYTF
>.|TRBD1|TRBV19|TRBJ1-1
TGTGCCAGTAGTGGCGGACAGGGGGCAAGGGGCACTGAAGCTTTCTTT
CASSGGQGARGTEAFF
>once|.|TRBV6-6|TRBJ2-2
TGTGCCAGCAGTTACAGTCGGAACACCGGGGAGCTGTTTTTT
CASSYSRNTGELFF
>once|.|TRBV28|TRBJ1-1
TGTGCCAGCTATGCCTTGAACACTGAAGCTTTCTTT
CASYALNTEAFF
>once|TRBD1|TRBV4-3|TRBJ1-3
TGCGCCAGCAGCCTATGGACAGGGGTGATGAACACCATATATTTT
CASSLWTGVMNTIYF
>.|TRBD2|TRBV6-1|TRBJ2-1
TGTGCCAGCAGTGAAGCGGGGGGGGACGAGTACAATGAGCAGTTCTTC
CASSEAGGDEYNEQFF
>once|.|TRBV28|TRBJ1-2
TGTGCCAGCAGTTCACCTACCTTCGGACTCAATTCCCAATATGGCTACACCTTC
CASSSPTFGLNSQYGYTF
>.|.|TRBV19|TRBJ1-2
TGTGCCAGTAGCCCCACTCTCAGTTACTATGGCTACACCTTC
CASSPTLSYYGYTF
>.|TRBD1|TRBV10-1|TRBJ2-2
TGCGCCAGCAGCCCTCGGACAGGGAGAGGCACCGGGGAGCTGTTTTTT
CASSPRTGRGTGELFF
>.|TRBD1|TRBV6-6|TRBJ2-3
TGTGCCAGCAGTCATGGACAGGGTTCAGATACGCAGTATTTT
CASSHGQGSDTQYF
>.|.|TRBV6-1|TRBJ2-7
TGTGCCAGCAGTTCCCCGACCCTTAGCTCCTACGAGCAGTACTTC
CASSSPTLSSYEQYF
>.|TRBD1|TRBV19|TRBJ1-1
TGTGCCACAAAGGAAAGGGGGCAAATGAACACTGAAGCTTTCTTT
CATKERGQMNTEAFF
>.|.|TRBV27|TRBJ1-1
TGTGCCAGCAGCTATGGGACGAACACTGAAGCTTTCTTT
CASSYGTNTEAFF
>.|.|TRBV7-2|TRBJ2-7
TGTGCCAGCAGCCAACCCCAGAGCAACGAGCAGTACTTC
CASSQPQSNEQYF
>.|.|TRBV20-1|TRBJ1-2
TGCAGTGCCCCCGCGGGCTATGGCTACACCTTC
CSAPAGYGYTF
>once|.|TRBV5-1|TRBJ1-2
TGCGCCAGCAGCTTGGCCGGTACTGCTAATGGCTACACCTTC
CASSLAGTANGYTF
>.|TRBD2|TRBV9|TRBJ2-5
TGTGCCAGCAGCGGGACCTCGACTAGCTTGGAGACCCAGTACTTC
CASSGTSTSLETQYF
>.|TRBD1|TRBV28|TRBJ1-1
TGTGCCAGCAGTACGACAGGGATTGAGGGTTTCTTT
CASSTTGIEGFF
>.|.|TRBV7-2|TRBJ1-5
TGTGCCAGCAGCTTCCCCCTTAGGCCCGTTCAGCCCCAGCATTTT
CASSFPLRPVQPQHF
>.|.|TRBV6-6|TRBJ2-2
TGTGCCAGCAAATCCGCGAACACCGGGGAGCTGTTTTTT
CASKSANTGELFF
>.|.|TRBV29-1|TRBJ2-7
TGCAGCGTCGTTCTCCAGGAAATCTCCTACGAGCAGTACTTC
CSVVLQEISYEQYF
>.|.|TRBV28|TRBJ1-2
TGTGCCAGCAGCCCAAGGAGCCAGGGTAGAGGCTACACCTTC
CASSPRSQGRGYTF
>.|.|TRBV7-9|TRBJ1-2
TGTGCCAGCAGCTTGGGTATGGACGTTATTGACGGCTACACCTTC
CASSLGMDVIDGYTF
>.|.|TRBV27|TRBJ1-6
TGTGCCAGCAGTTTAGAGCTCCGTGGTGGAGGGCTAATGAAAACCCTCCACTTT
CASSLELRGGGLMKTLHF
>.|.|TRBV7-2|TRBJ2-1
TGTGCCAGGACGAGGGCGCCTTACAATGAGCAGTTCTTC
CARTRAPYNEQFF
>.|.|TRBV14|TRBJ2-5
TGTGCCAGCCCGGCGCGGGAAGAGACCCAGTACTTC
CASPAREETQYF
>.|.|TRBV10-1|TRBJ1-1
TGCGCCAGCAGTTTGGGGAACACTGAAGCTTTCTTT
CASSLGNTEAFF
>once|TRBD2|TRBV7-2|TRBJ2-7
TGTGCCAGCAGCGGTACTAGCGGGAGTAGAGGCTACGAGCAGTACTTC
CASSGTSGSRGYEQYF
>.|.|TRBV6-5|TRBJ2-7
TGTGCCAGCAGCAGGGTAGGGCAGAGCTCCTACGAGCAGTACTTC
CASSRVGQSSYEQYF